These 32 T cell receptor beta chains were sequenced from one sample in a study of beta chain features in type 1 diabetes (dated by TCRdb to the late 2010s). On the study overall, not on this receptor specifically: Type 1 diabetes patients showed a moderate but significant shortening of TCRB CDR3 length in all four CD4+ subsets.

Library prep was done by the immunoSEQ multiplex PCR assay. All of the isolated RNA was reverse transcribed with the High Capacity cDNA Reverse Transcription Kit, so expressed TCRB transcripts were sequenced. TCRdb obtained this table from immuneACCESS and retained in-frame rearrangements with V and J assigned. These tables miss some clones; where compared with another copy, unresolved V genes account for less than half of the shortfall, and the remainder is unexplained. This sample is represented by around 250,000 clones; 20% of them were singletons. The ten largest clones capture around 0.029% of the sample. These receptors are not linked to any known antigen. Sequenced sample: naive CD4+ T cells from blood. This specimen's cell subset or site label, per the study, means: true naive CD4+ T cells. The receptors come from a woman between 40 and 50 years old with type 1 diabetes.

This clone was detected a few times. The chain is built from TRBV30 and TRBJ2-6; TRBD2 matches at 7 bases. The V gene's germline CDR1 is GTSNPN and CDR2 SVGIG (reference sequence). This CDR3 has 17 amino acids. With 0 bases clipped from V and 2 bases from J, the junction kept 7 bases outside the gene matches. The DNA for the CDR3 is TGTGCCTGGAGTGTATTATGGAGCGGGACTGGGGCCAACGTCCTGACTTTC. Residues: CAWSVLWSGTGANVLTF.

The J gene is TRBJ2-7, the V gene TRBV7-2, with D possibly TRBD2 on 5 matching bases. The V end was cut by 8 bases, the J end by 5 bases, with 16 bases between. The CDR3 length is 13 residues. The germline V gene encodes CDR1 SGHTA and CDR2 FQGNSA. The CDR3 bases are TGTGCCAGCTCCGTAAGGGAGTCGAACGAGCAGTACTTC. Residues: CASSVRESNEQYF. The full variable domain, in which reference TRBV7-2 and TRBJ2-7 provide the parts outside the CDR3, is GAGVSQSPSNKVTEKGKDVELRCDPISGHTALYWYRQSLGQGLEFLIYFQGNSAPDKSGLPSDRFSAERTGGSVSTLTIQRTQQEDSAVYLCASSVRESNEQYFGPGTRLTVT.

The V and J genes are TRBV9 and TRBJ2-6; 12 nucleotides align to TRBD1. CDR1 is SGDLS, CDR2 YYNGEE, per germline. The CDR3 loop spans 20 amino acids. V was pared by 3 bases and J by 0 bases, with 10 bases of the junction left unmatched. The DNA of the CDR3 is TGTGCCAGCAGCGCCCGGGACAGGGGGCCTGGATACTCTGGGGCCAACGTCCTGACTTTC. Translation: CASSARDRGPGYSGANVLTF.

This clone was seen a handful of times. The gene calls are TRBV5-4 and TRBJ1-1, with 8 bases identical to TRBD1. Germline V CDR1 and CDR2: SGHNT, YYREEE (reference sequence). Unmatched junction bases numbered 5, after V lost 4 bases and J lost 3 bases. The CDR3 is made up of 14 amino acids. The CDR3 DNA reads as TGTGCCAGCAGCCGCGGACAGGGTGACACTGAAGCTTTCTTT. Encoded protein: CASSRGQGDTEAFF.

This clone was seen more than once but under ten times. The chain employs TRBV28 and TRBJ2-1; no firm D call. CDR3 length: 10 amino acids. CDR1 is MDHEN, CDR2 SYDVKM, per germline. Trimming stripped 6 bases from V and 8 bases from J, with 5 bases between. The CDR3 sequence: CASSQYEQFF. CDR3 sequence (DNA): TGTGCCAGCAGCCAATATGAGCAGTTCTTC.

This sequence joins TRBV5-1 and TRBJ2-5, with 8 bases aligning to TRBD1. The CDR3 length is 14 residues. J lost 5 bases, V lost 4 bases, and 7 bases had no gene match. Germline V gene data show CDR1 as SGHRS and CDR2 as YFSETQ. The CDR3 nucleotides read TGCGCCAGCAGCGGACAGGGCGGAGACGAGACCCAGTACTTC. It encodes CASSGQGGDETQYF.

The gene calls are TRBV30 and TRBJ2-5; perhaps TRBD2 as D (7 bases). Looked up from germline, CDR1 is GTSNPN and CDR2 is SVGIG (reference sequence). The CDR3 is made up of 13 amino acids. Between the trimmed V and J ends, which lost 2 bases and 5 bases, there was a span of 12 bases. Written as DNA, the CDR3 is TGTGCCTGGAGTCGGGGGGCCGCCGAGACCCAGTACTTC. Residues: CAWSRGAAETQYF.

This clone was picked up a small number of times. The CDR3: CASTSPAETYNEQFF. The DNA for the CDR3 is TGTGCCAGCACTAGCCCAGCGGAAACCTACAATGAGCAGTTCTTC. V usage is TRBV28 and J usage is TRBJ2-1; D is perhaps TRBD2 (5 bases). CDR3 length: 15 amino acids. Germline CDR1 reads MDHEN; CDR2 reads SYDVKM. Deletions cut 7 bases from V and 2 bases from J, with 15 bases between.

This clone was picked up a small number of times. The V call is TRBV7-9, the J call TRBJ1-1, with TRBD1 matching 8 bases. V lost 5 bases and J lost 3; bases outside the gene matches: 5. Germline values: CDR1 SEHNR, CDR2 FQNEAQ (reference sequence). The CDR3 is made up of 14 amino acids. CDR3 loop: CASSVLGQDTEAFF. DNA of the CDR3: TGTGCCAGCAGCGTCCTGGGACAGGACACTGAAGCTTTCTTT. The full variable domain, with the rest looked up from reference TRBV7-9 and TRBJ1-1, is DTGVSQNPRHKITKRGQNVTFRCDPISEHNRLYWYRQTLGQGPEFLTYFQNEAQLEKSRLLSDRFSAERPKGSFSTLEIQRTEQGDSAMYLCASSVLGQDTEAFFGQGTRLTVV.

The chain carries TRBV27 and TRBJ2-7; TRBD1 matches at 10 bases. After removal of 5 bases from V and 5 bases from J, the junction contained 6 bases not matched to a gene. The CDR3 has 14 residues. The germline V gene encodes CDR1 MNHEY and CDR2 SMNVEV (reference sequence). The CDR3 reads CASSPGTGAHEQYF. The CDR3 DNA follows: TGTGCCAGCAGTCCCGGGACAGGGGCCCACGAGCAGTACTTC.

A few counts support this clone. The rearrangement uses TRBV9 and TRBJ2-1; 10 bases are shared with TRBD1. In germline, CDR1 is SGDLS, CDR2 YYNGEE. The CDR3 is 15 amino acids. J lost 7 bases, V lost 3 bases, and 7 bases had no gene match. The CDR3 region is CASSARQGATNEQFF. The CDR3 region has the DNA TGTGCCAGCAGCGCTAGACAGGGGGCAACGAATGAGCAGTTCTTC.

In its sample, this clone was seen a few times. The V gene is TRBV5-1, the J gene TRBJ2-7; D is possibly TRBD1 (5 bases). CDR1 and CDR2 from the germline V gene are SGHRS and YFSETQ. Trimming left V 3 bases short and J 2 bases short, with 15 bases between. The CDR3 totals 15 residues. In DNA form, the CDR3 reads TGCGCCAGCAGCTCGTCCTACAGGACGGCCTACGAGCAGTACTTC. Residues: CASSSSYRTAYEQYF.

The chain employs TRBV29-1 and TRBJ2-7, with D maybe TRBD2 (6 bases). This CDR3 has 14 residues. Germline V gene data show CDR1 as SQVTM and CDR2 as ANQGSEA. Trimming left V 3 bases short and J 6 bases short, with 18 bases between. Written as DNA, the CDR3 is TGCAGCGTTGAGGGGGGACTTCGAGAGTCCGAGCAGTACTTC. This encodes CSVEGGLRESEQYF.

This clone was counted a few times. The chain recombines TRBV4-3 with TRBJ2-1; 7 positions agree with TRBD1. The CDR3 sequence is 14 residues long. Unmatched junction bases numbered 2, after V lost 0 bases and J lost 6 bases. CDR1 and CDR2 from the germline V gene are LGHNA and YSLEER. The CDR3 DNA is TGCGCCAGCAGCCAAGACAGGGGGTCCAATGAGCAGTTCTTC. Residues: CASSQDRGSNEQFF.

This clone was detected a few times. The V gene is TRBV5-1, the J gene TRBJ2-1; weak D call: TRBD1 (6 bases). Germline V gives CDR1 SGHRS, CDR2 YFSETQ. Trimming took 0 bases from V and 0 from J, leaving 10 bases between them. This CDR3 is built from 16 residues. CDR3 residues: CASSLVSDSSYNEQFF. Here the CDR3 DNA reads TGCGCCAGCAGCTTGGTGTCGGACAGCTCCTACAATGAGCAGTTCTTC. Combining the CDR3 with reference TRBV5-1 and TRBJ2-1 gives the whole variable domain KAGVTQTPRYLIKTRGQQVTLSCSPISGHRSVSWYQQTPGQGLQFLFEYFSETQRNKGNFPGRFSGRQFSNSRSEMNVSTLELGDSALYLCASSLVSDSSYNEQFFGPGTRLTVL.

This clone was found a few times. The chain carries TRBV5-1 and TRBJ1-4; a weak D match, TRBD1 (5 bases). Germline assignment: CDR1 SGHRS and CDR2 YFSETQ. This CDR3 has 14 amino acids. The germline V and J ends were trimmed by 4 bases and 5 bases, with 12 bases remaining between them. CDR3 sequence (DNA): TGCGCCAGCAGCCCGGGACTTCAGAATGAAAAACTGTTTTTT. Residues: CASSPGLQNEKLFF. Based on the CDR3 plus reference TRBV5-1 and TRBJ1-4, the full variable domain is KAGVTQTPRYLIKTRGQQVTLSCSPISGHRSVSWYQQTPGQGLQFLFEYFSETQRNKGNFPGRFSGRQFSNSRSEMNVSTLELGDSALYLCASSPGLQNEKLFFGSGTQLSVL.

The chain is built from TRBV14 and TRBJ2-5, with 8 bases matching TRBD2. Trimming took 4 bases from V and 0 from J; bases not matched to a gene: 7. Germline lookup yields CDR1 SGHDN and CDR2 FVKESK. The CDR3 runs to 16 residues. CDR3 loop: CASSPQGSGNQETQYF. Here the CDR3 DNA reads TGTGCCAGCAGCCCCCAGGGTAGCGGGAACCAAGAGACCCAGTACTTC. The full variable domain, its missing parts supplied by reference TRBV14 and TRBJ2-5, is EAGVTQFPSHSVIEKGQTVTLRCDPISGHDNLYWYRRVMGKEIKFLLHFVKESKQDESGMPNNRFLAERTGGTYSTLKVQPAELEDSGVYFCASSPQGSGNQETQYFGPGTRLLVL.

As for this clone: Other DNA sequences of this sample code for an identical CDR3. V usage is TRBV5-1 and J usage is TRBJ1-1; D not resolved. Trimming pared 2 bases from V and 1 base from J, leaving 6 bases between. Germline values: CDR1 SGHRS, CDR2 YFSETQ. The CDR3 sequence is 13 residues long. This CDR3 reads CASSFEGNTEAFF. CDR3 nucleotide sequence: TGCGCCAGCAGCTTTGAGGGGAACACTGAAGCTTTCTTT.

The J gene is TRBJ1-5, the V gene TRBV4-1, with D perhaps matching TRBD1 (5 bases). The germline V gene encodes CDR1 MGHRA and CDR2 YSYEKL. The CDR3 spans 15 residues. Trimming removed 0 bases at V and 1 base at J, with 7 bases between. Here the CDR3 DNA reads TGCGCCAGCAGCCAAGACGCAGGGAGCAATCAGCCCCAGCATTTT. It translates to CASSQDAGSNQPQHF.

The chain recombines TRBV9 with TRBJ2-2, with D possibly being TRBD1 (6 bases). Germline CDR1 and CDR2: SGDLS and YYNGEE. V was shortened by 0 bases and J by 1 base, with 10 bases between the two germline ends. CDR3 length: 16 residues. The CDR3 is CASSVDPRGNTGELFF. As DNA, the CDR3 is TGTGCCAGCAGCGTAGACCCCAGGGGGAACACCGGGGAGCTGTTTTTT.

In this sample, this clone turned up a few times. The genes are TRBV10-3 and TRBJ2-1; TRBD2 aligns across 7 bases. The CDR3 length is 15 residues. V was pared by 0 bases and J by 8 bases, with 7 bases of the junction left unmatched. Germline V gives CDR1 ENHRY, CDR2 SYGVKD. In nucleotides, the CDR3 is TGTGCCATCAGTGAGTCCACGGGGGGAGGCGATGAGCAGTTCTTC. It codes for CAISESTGGGDEQFF.

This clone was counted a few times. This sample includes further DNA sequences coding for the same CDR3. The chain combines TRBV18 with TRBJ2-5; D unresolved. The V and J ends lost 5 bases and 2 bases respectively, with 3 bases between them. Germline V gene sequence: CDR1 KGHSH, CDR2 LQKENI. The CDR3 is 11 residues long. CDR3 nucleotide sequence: TGTGCCAGCTCATCTCAAGAGACCCAGTACTTC. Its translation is CASSSQETQYF.

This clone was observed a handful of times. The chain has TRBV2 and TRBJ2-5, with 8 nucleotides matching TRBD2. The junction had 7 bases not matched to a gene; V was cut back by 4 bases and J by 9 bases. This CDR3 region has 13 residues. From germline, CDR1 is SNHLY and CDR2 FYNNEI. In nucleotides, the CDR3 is TGTGCCAGCAGTGCCGGGAGGGTCATGGCCCAGTACTTC. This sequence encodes CASSAGRVMAQYF.

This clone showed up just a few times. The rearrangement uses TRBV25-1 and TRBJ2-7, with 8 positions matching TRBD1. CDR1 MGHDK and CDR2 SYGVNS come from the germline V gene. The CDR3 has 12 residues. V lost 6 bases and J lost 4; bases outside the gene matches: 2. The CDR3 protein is CASRDRVYEQYF. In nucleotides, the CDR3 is TGTGCCAGCAGGGACAGGGTGTACGAGCAGTACTTC.

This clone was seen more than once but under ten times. In DNA form, the CDR3 reads TGTGCCAGCAGTACTGACAGGGGGCAGGGCGGGGAGCTGTTTTTT. This encodes CASSTDRGQGGELFF. V usage is TRBV2 and J usage is TRBJ2-2; 10 bases are shared with TRBD1. Germline CDR1 SNHLY, CDR2 FYNNEI. The CDR3 is 15 amino acids. J gave up 7 bases and V 5 bases, and 7 bases lay outside the gene matches.

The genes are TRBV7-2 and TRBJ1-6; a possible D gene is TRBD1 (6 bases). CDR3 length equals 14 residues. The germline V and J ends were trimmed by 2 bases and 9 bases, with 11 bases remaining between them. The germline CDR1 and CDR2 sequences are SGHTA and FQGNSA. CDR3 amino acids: CASSLLRGGSPLHF. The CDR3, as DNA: TGTGCCAGCAGCTTATTGCGAGGGGGTTCACCCCTCCACTTT.

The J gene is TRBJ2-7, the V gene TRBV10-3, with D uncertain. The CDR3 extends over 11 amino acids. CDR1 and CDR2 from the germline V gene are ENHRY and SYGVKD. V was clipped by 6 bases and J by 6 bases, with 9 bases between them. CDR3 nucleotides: TGTGCCATCAGGGGCCCCTCCGAGCAGTACTTC. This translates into CAIRGPSEQYF.

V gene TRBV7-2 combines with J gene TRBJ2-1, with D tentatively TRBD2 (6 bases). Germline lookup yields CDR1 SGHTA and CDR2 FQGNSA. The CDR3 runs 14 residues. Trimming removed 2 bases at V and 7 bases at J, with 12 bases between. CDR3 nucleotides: TGTGCCAGCAGCTTAAGGCGGGACCAGAATGAGCAGTTCTTC. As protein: CASSLRRDQNEQFF.

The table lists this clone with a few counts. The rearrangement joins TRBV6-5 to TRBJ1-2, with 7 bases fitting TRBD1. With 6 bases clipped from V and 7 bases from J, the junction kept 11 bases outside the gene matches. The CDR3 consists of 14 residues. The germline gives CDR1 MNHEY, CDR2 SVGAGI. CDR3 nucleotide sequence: TGTGCCAGCAGCTCCCAAGGACAGGCCGGTGGCTACACCTTC. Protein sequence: CASSSQGQAGGYTF.

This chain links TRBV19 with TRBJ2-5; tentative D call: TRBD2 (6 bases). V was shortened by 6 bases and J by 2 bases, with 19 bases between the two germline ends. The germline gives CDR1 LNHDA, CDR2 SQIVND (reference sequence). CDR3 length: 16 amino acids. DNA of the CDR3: TGTGCCAGTAGCAGCCCTCATGAGGGAGGACAAGAGACCCAGTACTTC. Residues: CASSSPHEGGQETQYF. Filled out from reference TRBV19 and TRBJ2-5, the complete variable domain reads DGGITQSPKYLFRKEGQNVTLSCEQNLNHDAMYWYRQDPGQGLRLIYYSQIVNDFQKGDIAEGYSVSREKKESFPLTVTSAQKNPTAFYLCASSSPHEGGQETQYFGPGTRLLVL.

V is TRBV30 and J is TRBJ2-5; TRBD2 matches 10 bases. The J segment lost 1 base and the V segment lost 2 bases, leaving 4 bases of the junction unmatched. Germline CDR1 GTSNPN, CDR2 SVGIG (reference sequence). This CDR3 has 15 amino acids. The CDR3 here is CAWSTGTSVQETQYF. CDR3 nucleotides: TGTGCCTGGAGTACCGGGACTAGCGTCCAAGAGACCCAGTACTTC.

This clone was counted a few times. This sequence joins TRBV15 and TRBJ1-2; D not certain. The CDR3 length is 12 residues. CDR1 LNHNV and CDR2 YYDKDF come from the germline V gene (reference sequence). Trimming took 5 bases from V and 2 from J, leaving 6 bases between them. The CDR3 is CATSEGNYGYTF. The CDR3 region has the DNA TGTGCCACCAGCGAGGGAAACTATGGCTACACCTTC.